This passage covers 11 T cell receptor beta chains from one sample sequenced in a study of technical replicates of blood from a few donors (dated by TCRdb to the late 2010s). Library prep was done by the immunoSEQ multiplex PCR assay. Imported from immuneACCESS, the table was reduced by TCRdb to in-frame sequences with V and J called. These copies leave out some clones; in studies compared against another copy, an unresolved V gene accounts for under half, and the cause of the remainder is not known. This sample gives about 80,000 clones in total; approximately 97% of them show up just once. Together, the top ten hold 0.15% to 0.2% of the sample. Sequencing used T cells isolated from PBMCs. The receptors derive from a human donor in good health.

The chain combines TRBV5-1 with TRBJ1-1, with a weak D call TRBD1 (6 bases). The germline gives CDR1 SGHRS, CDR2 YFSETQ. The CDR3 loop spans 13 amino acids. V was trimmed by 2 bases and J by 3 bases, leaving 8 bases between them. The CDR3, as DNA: TGCGCCAGCAGCTTAGCAGGGGACACTGAAGCTTTCTTT. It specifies CASSLAGDTEAFF.

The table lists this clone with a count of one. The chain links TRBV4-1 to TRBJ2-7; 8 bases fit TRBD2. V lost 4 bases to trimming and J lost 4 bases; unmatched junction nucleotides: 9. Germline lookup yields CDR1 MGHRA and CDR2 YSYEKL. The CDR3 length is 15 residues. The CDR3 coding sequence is TGCGCCAGCAGCCTATTAGCGGGGAAGGGGTACGAGCAGTACTTC. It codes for CASSLLAGKGYEQYF.

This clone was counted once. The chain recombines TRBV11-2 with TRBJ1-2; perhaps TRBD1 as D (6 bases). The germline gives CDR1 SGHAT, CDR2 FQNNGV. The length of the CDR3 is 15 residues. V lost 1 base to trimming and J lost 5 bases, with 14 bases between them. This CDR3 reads CASSLARGEGYGYTF. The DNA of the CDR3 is TGTGCCAGCAGCTTAGCCAGGGGCGAGGGGTATGGCTACACCTTC.

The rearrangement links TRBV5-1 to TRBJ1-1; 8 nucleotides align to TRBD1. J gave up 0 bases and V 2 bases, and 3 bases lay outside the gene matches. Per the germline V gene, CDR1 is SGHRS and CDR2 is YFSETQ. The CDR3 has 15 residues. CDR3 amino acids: CASSFGQGLNTEAFF. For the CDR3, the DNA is TGCGCCAGCAGCTTCGGACAGGGCTTGAACACTGAAGCTTTCTTT.

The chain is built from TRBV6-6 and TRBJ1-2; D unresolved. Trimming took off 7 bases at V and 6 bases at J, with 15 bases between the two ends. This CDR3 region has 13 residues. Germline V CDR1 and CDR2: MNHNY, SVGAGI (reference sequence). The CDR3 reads CASIAPGRDGYTF. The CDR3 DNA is TGTGCCAGCATAGCCCCCGGTAGAGATGGCTACACCTTC.

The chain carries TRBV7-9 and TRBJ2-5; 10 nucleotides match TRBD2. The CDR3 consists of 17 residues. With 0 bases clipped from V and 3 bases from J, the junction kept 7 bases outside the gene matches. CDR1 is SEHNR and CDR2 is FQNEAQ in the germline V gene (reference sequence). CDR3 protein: CASSLAGTSGKKETQYF. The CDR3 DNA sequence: TGTGCCAGCAGCTTAGCGGGCACTAGCGGGAAGAAAGAGACCCAGTACTTC.

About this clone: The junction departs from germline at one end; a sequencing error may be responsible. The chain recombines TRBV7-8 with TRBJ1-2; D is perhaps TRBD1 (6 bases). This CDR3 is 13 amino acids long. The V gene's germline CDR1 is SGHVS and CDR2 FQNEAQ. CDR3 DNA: TGTGCCAGCATCCCGGACAGCGGAAAATTACCCCACTTC. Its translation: CASIPDSGKLPHF.

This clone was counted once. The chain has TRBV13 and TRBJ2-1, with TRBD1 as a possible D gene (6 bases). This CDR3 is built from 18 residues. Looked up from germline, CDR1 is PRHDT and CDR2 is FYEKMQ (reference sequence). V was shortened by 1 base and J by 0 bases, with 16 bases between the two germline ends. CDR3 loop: CASSLEVWGLSSYNEQFF. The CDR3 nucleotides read TGTGCCAGCAGCTTAGAAGTTTGGGGGCTTAGCTCCTACAATGAGCAGTTCTTC.

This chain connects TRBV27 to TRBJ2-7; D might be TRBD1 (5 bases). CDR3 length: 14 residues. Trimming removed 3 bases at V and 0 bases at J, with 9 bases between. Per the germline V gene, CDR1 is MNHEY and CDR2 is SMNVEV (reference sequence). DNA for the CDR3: TGTGCCAGCAGTTTTGGGGCTACCTCCTACGAGCAGTACTTC. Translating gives CASSFGATSYEQYF.

The CDR3 is CAISEVITDTQYF. CDR3 nucleotide sequence: TGTGCCATCAGTGAGGTCATCACAGATACGCAGTATTTT. V gene TRBV10-3 combines with J gene TRBJ2-3; D is ambiguous. CDR3 length: 13 amino acids. Germline V gene data show CDR1 as ENHRY and CDR2 as SYGVKD. The V gene lost 2 bases and the J gene lost 2 bases, with 5 bases spanning the gap.

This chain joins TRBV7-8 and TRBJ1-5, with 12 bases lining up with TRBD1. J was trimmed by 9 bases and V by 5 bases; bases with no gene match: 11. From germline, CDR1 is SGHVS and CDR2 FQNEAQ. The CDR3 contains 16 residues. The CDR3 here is CASSLPGQGASGPQHF. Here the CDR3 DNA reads TGTGCCAGCAGCCTCCCGGGACAGGGGGCTTCAGGGCCCCAGCATTTT. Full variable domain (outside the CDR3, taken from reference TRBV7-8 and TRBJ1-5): GAGVSQSPRYKVAKRGQDVALRCDPISGHVSLFWYQQALGQGPEFLTYFQNEAQLDKSGLPSDRFFAERPEGSVSTLKIQRTQQEDSAVYLCASSLPGQGASGPQHFGDGTRLSIL.